The clone carrying this T cell receptor (beta chain) was observed many times. Antigen unknown. This specimen comes from a study of T cells after yellow fever vaccination. Study results and caveats: Clonotypes appearing in both CD4 and CD8 compartments existed, and their share was small.

The germline CDR1 and CDR2 sequences are MNHEY and SVGAGI. The CDR3 runs to 15 residues. Trimming took off 2 bases at V and 6 bases at J, with 14 bases between the two ends. One entry per CDR3 protein results from TCRdb running MiXCR on the 5' RACE reads. Seen here are some 300,000 distinct CDR3 sequences, around 3.6% observed once, and the top ten hold roughly a quarter. This TCR was sampled from a man in his late teens or twenties who received the YFV17D yellow fever vaccine. This chain uses TRBV6-5 with TRBJ1-5, with D uncertain. Sequenced material: PBMCs, taken on the day of the yellow fever booster vaccination. CDR3 in amino acids: CASSYGWGGGQPQHF. Written as DNA, the CDR3 is TGTGCCAGCAGTTACGGCTGGGGAGGCGGTCAGCCCCAGCATTTT.